This T cell receptor (beta chain) was sequenced during a study of CD8+ T cells in alopecia areata. In the study overall: A 6-month period off drug followed tofacitinib, which lasted 6 to 18 months.

The germline V and J ends were trimmed by 8 bases and 1 base, with 11 bases remaining between them. The CDR3 covers 13 residues. Germline values: CDR1 SNHLY, CDR2 FYNNEI. Alopecia areata patients provided lesional scalp punch biopsies and peripheral blood. PBMCs served as the source from which CD4+ and CD8+ T cells were sorted. General study points: TCR sharing across patients was less clear than in mice, possibly HLA-related.

As regards this clone: Its specificity is unknown.

Following RNA extraction, reverse transcription yielded cDNA that acted as the sequencing template. The method was immunoSEQ multiplex PCR; TCRdb's version includes in-frame clones alone and lacks a portion of them. The repertoire holds some 170,000 clones, with 50% to 70% as singletons. The origin of this receptor is a human donor with alopecia areata. This specimen consisted of CD4+ T cells sorted from blood, obtained at week 0. The chain couples TRBV2 to TRBJ2-5; D call uncertain. The CDR3 loop reads CASHTNAQETQYF. CDR3 nucleotides: TGTGCCAGCCATACGAACGCCCAAGAGACCCAGTACTTC.